These T cell receptor beta chains were read from a single sample in a study of somatic mutations in cytotoxic T cells in rheumatoid arthritis. This table comes from immunoSEQ multiplex PCR, and its TCRdb copy is limited to in-frame clones, with some not included. This table has 9,000 to 13,000 clones, approximately 71% appearing once. Sequenced: CD8+ T cells sorted from blood. All receptors come from an adult with rheumatoid arthritis. The CDR3 runs from the conserved cysteine through the conserved F or W. A D gene is named only where the DNA matches it firmly. Some rows mark clone size as missing; the rest say once, few, many or name a class of expanded clone.

clone_size	j_call	d_call	v_call	cdr3_nt	cdr3_aa
-	TRBJ1-5	-	TRBV15	TGTGCCACCAGCAGAGATTTCCATACTCAAAGTCAGCCCCAGCATTTT	CATSRDFHTQSQPQHF
-	TRBJ2-3	-	TRBV28	TGTGCCAGCAGCCAGAGACTAGATTTGGACACAGATACGCAGTATTTT	CASSQRLDLDTDTQYF
once	TRBJ2-7	TRBD2	TRBV29-1	TGCAGCGTTGCCTGGGGACTAGGAGGCTACGAGCAGTACTTC	CSVAWGLGGYEQYF
-	TRBJ1-1	-	TRBV15	TGTGCCACCAGCCAGAACGGGCGGCCGAACACTGAAGCTTTCTTT	CATSQNGRPNTEAFF
once	TRBJ2-2	TRBD2	TRBV6-4	TGTGCCAGCAGTAAGGACGGGGGGGACACCGGGGAGCTGTTTTTT	CASSKDGGDTGELFF
-	TRBJ1-4	-	TRBV5-5	TGTGCCAGCAGCGACCTCTGGACAGCACATGAAAAACTGTTTTTT	CASSDLWTAHEKLFF
-	TRBJ2-6	TRBD2	TRBV4-3	TGCGCCAGCAGCCAAGCCCGCGGGGGGCCGGAAGCCTCTGGGGCCAACGTCCTGACTTTC	CASSQARGGPEASGANVLTF
once	TRBJ1-4	-	TRBV21-1	TGTGCCAGCAGCAATCCGGGACAGAGATGCGAAAGCAATGAAAAACTGTTTTTT	CASSNPGQRCESNEKLFF
-	TRBJ1-2	-	TRBV30	TGTGCCTGGAGAAGGGTTTTCTACTATGGCTACACCTTC	CAWRRVFYYGYTF
-	TRBJ1-3	TRBD1	TRBV9	TGTGCCAGCAGCGTAGAGGGACAGGTAAGAGGCACCATATATTTT	CASSVEGQVRGTIYF
-	TRBJ2-7	TRBD1	TRBV18	TGTGCCAGCTCACGGCCGGGACAGGGGGTCTACGAGCAGTACTTC	CASSRPGQGVYEQYF
few	TRBJ2-2	TRBD1	TRBV15	TGTGCCACCAGCGGTACAGGGGACACCGGGGAGCTGTTTTTT	CATSGTGDTGELFF
few	TRBJ1-4	-	TRBV30	TGTGCCTGGAGGTTAGGGGAAAAACTGTTTTTT	CAWRLGEKLFF
-	TRBJ2-1	TRBD1	TRBV6-5	TGTGCCAGCAGTTACGACCGGGACAGCTACAATGAGCAGTTCTTC	CASSYDRDSYNEQFF
-	TRBJ2-7	TRBD1	TRBV19	TGTGCCAGTAGTATAGCCACAGGGGGACCTAACCCCTACGAGCAGTACTTC	CASSIATGGPNPYEQYF
-	TRBJ2-2	-	TRBV7-3	TGTGCCAGCAGCCCGGGGCGGGGACCCGGGGAGCTGTTTTTT	CASSPGRGPGELFF
-	TRBJ1-2	-	TRBV13	TGTGCCAGCCAGGGACCCAACTATGGCTACACCTTC	CASQGPNYGYTF
-	TRBJ2-7	-	TRBV6-5	TGTGCCAGCAGCTTGAGACTAGTGCCCTACGAGCAGTACTTC	CASSLRLVPYEQYF
few	TRBJ1-1	-	TRBV27	TGTGCCAGCAGAGGGGCGCCAACTGAAGCTTTCTTT	CASRGAPTEAFF
-	TRBJ1-1	TRBD1	TRBV27	TGTGCCAGCAGTCCCCCAGGGGGGAACACTGAAGCTTTCTTT	CASSPPGGNTEAFF
few	TRBJ1-6	TRBD1	TRBV7-3	TGTGCCAGCAGCTTAGGGCAGGGGGACTCACCCCTCCACTTT	CASSLGQGDSPLHF
-	TRBJ2-5	-	TRBV6-6	TGTGCCAGCACCGAAGACCTGTACCAAGAGACCCAGTACTTC	CASTEDLYQETQYF